The sequence of this T cell receptor (beta chain) was determined in a study of human versus mouse CDR3 diversity and MHC coevolution. Across the study: immunoSEQ was reported to reach one in 200,000 T cells sensitivity. Whole-study findings and limits: Most of the three human donors had the lowest clonal inequality.

Comment on this clone: Its antigen remains unknown.

The protocol was immunoSEQ multiplex PCR, while the TCRdb copy is restricted to in-frame clones and leaves out a portion. The data show about 77,000 clones, with 85% to 95% seen just once and around 0.15% held by the top ten. The trim removed 0 bases at V and 3 bases at J, leaving 5 bases unmatched. This CDR3 spans 16 amino acids. Germline CDR1 reads SGDLS; CDR2 reads YYNGEE. This TCR was sampled from a person aged 25 to 75 in good health. The sample comprised naive CD4+ T cells from blood. Noted subset: CD45RO-negative CD62L-positive naive CD4 T cells. V and J are TRBV9 and TRBJ1-2; 10 nucleotides line up with TRBD1. This CDR3 reads CASSVVGQGFYYGYTF. The CDR3 DNA sequence: TGTGCCAGCAGCGTAGTGGGACAGGGGTTCTACTATGGCTACACCTTC.